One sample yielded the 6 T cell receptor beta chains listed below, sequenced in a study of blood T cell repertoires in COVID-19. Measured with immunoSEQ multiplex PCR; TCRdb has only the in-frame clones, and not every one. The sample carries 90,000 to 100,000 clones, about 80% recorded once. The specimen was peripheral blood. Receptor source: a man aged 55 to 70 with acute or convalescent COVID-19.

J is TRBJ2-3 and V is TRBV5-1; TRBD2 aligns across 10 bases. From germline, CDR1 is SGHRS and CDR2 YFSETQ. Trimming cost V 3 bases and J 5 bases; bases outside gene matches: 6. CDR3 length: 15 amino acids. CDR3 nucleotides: TGCGCCAGCAGCTGGCTAGCGGGAGTGGGAGATACGCAGTATTTT. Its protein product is CASSWLAGVGDTQYF.

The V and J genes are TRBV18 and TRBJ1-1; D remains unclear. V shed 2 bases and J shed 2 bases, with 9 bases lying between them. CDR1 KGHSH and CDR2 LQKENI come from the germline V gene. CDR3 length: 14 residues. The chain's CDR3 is CASSPLNTNTEAFF. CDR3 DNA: TGTGCCAGCTCACCATTGAACACCAACACTGAAGCTTTCTTT.

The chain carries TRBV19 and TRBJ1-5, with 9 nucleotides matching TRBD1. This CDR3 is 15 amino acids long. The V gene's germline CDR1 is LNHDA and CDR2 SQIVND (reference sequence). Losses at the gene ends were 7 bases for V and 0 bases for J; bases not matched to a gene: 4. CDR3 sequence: CASIRTGASNQPQHF. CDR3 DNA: TGTGCCAGTATCAGGACAGGGGCTAGCAATCAGCCCCAGCATTTT.

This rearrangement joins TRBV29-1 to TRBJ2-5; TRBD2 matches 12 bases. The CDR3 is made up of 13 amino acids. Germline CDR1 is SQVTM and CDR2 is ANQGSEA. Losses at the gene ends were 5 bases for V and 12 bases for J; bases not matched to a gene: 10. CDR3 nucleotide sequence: TGCAGCGTTTTAAAGGTTCTAGCGGGGGGGGAGTACTTC. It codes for CSVLKVLAGGEYF.

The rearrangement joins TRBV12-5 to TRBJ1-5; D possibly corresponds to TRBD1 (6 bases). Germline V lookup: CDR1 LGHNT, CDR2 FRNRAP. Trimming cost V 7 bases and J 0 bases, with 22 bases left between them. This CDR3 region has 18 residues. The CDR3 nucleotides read TGTGCTAGTGCCCGCTGGGACATAAGGGTCTATAGCAATCAGCCCCAGCATTTT. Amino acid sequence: CASARWDIRVYSNQPQHF.

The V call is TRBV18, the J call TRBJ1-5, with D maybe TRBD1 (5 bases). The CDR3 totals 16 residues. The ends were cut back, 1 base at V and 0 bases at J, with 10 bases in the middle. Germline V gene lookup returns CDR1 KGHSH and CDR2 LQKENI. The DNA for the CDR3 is TGTGCCAGCTCACCACTGACAGCGATTAGCAATCAGCCCCAGCATTTT. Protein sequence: CASSPLTAISNQPQHF.